One T cell receptor beta chain is described in this entry. Its antigen is not identified. This sample is part of a study of T-cell reconstitution after alpha-beta-depleted transplantation in children. Unique molecular identifiers featured in how the TCRbeta library was prepared. TCRdb called the PCR reads again in MiXCR, with one record for every CDR3 protein. The sample has 700,000 to 850,000 distinct CDR3 sequences, 15% to 20% seen once. Study-wide results and caveats: Where alpha-beta T cells came from about two months after transplant was reportedly several hundred expanded graft clones.

With 6 bases removed from V and 3 bases from J, the gap between germline ends came to 18 bases. The CDR3 consists of 15 residues. Germline V gives CDR1 SGHNT, CDR2 YENEEA. This specimen was PBMCs, mostly from graft donor cells, taken 360 days after TCRalphabeta/CD19-depleted stem cell transplant. This sequence originates from a male patient younger than 18 who had a stem cell transplant for acute lymphoblastic leukemia, so the T cells may come from the graft donor. The V and J genes are TRBV11-3 and TRBJ2-7; either TRBD1 or TRBD2 may supply D (6 bases each). The CDR3, as DNA: TGTGCCAGCAGGCAAATCGGGGGACAACACTACGAGCAGTACTTC. Translating gives CASRQIGGQHYEQYF.